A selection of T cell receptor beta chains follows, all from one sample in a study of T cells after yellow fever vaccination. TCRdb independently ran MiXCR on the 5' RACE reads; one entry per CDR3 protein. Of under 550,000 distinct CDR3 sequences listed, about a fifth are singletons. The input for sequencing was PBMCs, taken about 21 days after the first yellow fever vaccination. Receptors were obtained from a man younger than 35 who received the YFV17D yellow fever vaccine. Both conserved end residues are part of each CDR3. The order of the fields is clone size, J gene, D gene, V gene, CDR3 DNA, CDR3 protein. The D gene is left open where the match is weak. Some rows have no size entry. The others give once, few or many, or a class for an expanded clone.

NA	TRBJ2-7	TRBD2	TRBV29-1	TGCAGCGCTTTGAGCCCGGGGGGTCCGGAGTACTTC	CSALSPGGPEYF
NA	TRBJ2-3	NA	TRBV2	TGTGCCAGCAGACCCGGACTTGTTAGCACAGATACGCAGTATTTT	CASRPGLVSTDTQYF
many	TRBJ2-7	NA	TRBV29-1	TGCAGCGTTAAAAAAGGTTCGGGACGGAGCTACGAGCAGTACTTC	CSVKKGSGRSYEQYF
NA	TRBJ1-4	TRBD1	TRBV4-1	TGCGCCAGCAGCCACCGACAGGGGCTCGAAGAAAAACTGTTTTTT	CASSHRQGLEEKLFF
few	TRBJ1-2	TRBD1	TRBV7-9	TGTGCCAGCAGCGGGACAGAAGCCTATGGCTACACCTTC	CASSGTEAYGYTF
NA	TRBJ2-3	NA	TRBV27	TGTGCCAGCAGTGTAAATCTCCCGGGCGCAGATACGCAGTATTTT	CASSVNLPGADTQYF
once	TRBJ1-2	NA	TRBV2	TGTGCCAGCAGTGAGGTGGGAGCTAACTATGGCTACACCTTC	CASSEVGANYGYTF
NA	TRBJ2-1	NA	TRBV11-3	TGTGCCAGCAGCGGAGCCCGGGACGGCCCTCGGAATGAGCAGTTCTTC	CASSGARDGPRNEQFF
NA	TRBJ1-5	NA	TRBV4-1	TGCGCCAGCAGCCAGCGAAGGCAGGGCAACAATCAGCCCCAGCATTTT	CASSQRRQGNNQPQHF
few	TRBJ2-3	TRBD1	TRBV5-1	TGCGCCAGCAGCTCATTACCGGGACAGATCTCAGATACGCAGTATTTT	CASSSLPGQISDTQYF
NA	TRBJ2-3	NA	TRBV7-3	TGTGCCAGCAGCTTTATCCGGGGACACCATACGCAGTATTTT	CASSFIRGHHTQYF
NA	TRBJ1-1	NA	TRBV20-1	TGCAGTGCAGGGGCCTTCGGAGGCACTGAAGCTTTCTTT	CSAGAFGGTEAFF
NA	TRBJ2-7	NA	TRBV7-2	TGTGCCAGCAGTCACCCGATCTTGGGGGAGCAGTACTTC	CASSHPILGEQYF
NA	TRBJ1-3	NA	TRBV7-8	TGTGCCAGCAGCTTAGCTCAGGGGTTCGGTGGAAACACCATATATTTT	CASSLAQGFGGNTIYF
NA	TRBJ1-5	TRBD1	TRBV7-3	TGTGCCAGCAGCCGGACAGGACGGGACAATCAGCCCCAGCATTTT	CASSRTGRDNQPQHF
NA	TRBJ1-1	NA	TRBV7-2	TGTGCCAGCAGCTCCCCCCGAGGGGGTCGGACTGAAGCTTTCTTT	CASSSPRGGRTEAFF
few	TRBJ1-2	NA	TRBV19	TGTGCCAGCAACAGGAGAAGGGGCTATGGCTACACCTTC	CASNRRRGYGYTF
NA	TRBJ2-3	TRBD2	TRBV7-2	TGTGCCAGCAGCCTAAGACTAGCGGGGGATAGGACAGATACGCAGTATTTT	CASSLRLAGDRTDTQYF
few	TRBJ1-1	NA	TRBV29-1	TGCAGCGTTGTTGGGGGCGGAACTGAAGCTTTCTTT	CSVVGGGTEAFF
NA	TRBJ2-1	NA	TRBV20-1	TGCGGGGGGGGGAAGGGGGCGCGGTACAATGAGCAGTTCTTC	CGGGKGARYNEQFF
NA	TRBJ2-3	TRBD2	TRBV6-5	TGTGCCAGCAGTTACCTTAGCGGGGGAGAAGATACGCAGTATTTT	CASSYLSGGEDTQYF
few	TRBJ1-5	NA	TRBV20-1	TGCAGTGCGACCGACAGGCCCAATCAGCCCCAGCATTTT	CSATDRPNQPQHF